The following is a T cell receptor beta chain sequence with its context. This sample stems from a study of shared clonotypes between healthy human individuals. Study details: The composition of the donors was a couple of women and a few men aged 18 to 49.

Everyone who donated was a Caucasian adult who lived in Nashville, Tennessee. For unsorted samples, genomic DNA was extracted from tens of millions of PBMCs. The CDR3 has 14 amino acids. Trimming took off 1 base at V and 8 bases at J, with 14 bases between the two ends. Germline V gene data show CDR1 as SGHAT and CDR2 as FQNNGV. Researchers ran the assay at a deep level. Profiling relied on immunoSEQ multiplex PCR, and the TCRdb table lists in-frame clones only, not all of them. The table records 450,000 to 500,000 clones, 78% of them present only once. The sample was PBMCs. The gene calls are TRBV11-2 and TRBJ1-2; no definite D call. The TCR comes from a woman aged 40-49 years in good health. Some clones in this sample may be carry-over from other donors' samples. DNA for the CDR3: TGTGCCAGCAGCTTAGGCCGTTGGGTTGGCGGCTACACCTTC. Its protein product is CASSLGRWVGGYTF.